One sample yielded the 25 T cell receptor beta chains listed below, sequenced in a study of radiation and T cells in renal cell carcinoma. Generated by immunoSEQ multiplex PCR, the TCRdb table keeps only in-frame clones and is missing some. The sample carries tens of thousands of clones, around 77% recorded once. Time point here: blood 2 weeks post-SBRT. Treatment defined: 15 Gy SBRT to primary tumor, nephrectomy 4 weeks later. Sequenced here: blood, sampled from a patient whose treatment included radiotherapy and nephrectomy. These receptors were obtained from a man between 60 and 75 years old with renal cell carcinoma.

The chain joins TRBV10-3 to TRBJ1-2; the D gene is possibly TRBD1 (6 bases). Trimming pared 8 bases from V and 8 bases from J, leaving 18 bases between. Germline assignment: CDR1 ENHRY and CDR2 SYGVKD. The CDR3 length is 13 residues. CDR3 DNA sequence: TGTGCCATCCAGAGTGGGGGGGCAGGGGGCTACACCTTC. This codes for CAIQSGGAGGYTF.

This clone was picked up a small number of times. The CDR3 DNA reads TGTGCCAGCAACAGCCCCTCGGGCACCGGGGAGCTGTTTTTT. Its translation: CASNSPSGTGELFF. The V call is TRBV6-6, the J call TRBJ2-2; D is undetermined. CDR1 and CDR2 from the germline V gene are MNHNY and SVGAGI (reference sequence). The CDR3 runs to 14 residues. Trimming removed 7 bases from V and 4 bases from J, with 13 bases in between.

CDR3 sequence: CASSKWDRGAYSPLHF. CDR3 sequence (DNA): TGTGCCAGCAGCAAATGGGACAGGGGGGCTTACTCACCCCTCCACTTT. The V gene is TRBV13, the J gene TRBJ1-6; 11 bases are a match to TRBD1. This CDR3 has 16 residues. Trimming removed 5 bases from V and 10 bases from J; junction bases left unmatched: 10. In germline, CDR1 is PRHDT, CDR2 FYEKMQ (reference sequence).

A few counts support this clone. The chain uses TRBV28 and TRBJ2-5; maybe TRBD2 (5 bases). The germline V and J ends were trimmed by 4 bases and 1 base, with 13 bases remaining between them. This CDR3 spans 15 amino acids. CDR1 and CDR2 from the germline V gene are MDHEN and SYDVKM. In DNA form, the CDR3 reads TGTGCCAGCAGTTCGGTGTACCGGGGCCAAGAGACCCAGTACTTC. Protein sequence: CASSSVYRGQETQYF.

The V and J genes are TRBV6-6 and TRBJ2-7, with 8 bases matching TRBD2. The CDR3 runs 15 residues. V was clipped by 4 bases and J by 0 bases; unmatched bases: 5. Germline V gene sequence: CDR1 MNHNY, CDR2 SVGAGI (reference sequence). The CDR3 nucleotides are TGTGCCAGCAGTTTCTCTAGCGGGTTCTCCTACGAGCAGTACTTC. It is translated as CASSFSSGFSYEQYF.

The rearrangement links TRBV7-6 to TRBJ2-1, with 10 positions matching TRBD2. The CDR3 has 15 amino acids. J was trimmed by 8 bases and V by 4 bases; bases with no gene match: 8. The germline CDR1 and CDR2 sequences are SGHVS and FNYEAQ. This chain's CDR3 is CASSSYSGRSYEQFF. The CDR3 DNA reads as TGTGCCAGCAGCTCATATAGCGGGAGGTCGTATGAGCAGTTCTTC.

The chain combines TRBV25-1 with TRBJ2-1; weak D call: TRBD1 (6 bases). The CDR3 spans 17 residues. The V gene lost 7 bases and the J gene lost 4 bases, with 23 bases spanning the gap. CDR1 MGHDK and CDR2 SYGVNS come from the germline V gene. Here the CDR3 DNA reads TGTGCCAGCAACCCCGGGGCAGGGGTTCCAATTTACAATGAGCAGTTCTTC. It codes for CASNPGAGVPIYNEQFF.

The V and J genes are TRBV9 and TRBJ2-1, with D unclear. The CDR3 contains 13 residues. Germline V gives CDR1 SGDLS, CDR2 YYNGEE. The germline V and J ends were trimmed by 2 bases and 10 bases, with 13 bases remaining between them. The CDR3 sequence is CASSVSSWAEQFF. CDR3 coding DNA: TGTGCCAGCAGCGTTTCCTCCTGGGCCGAGCAGTTCTTC. Together with reference TRBV9 and TRBJ2-1, the CDR3 gives the full variable domain: DSGVTQTPKHLITATGQRVTLRCSPRSGDLSVYWYQQSLDQGLQFLIQYYNGEERAKGNILERFSAQQFPDLHSELNLSSLELGDSALYFCASSVSSWAEQFFGPGTRLTVL.

This chain joins TRBV5-5 and TRBJ2-3, with a tentative D call TRBD2 (7 bases). This CDR3 comprises 15 residues. Germline values: CDR1 SGHKS, CDR2 YYEKEE (reference sequence). V lost 1 base to trimming and J lost 6 bases, with 15 bases between them. CDR3 DNA sequence: TGTGCCAGCAGCTTGTTCGCGGGGGCCGAGGATACGCAGTATTTT. It specifies CASSLFAGAEDTQYF.

The gene calls are TRBV2 and TRBJ2-1; 14 bases line up with TRBD2. The CDR3 extends over 19 amino acids. V was pared by 4 bases and J by 2 bases, with 10 bases of the junction left unmatched. Looked up from germline, CDR1 is SNHLY and CDR2 is FYNNEI. The CDR3 sequence is CASSGGTSGSSDPYNEQFF. The CDR3 DNA is TGTGCCAGCAGTGGGGGGACTAGCGGGAGTTCTGACCCCTACAATGAGCAGTTCTTC.

This clone was recorded a few times. V gene TRBV6-6 combines with J gene TRBJ1-4; the D is unclear. The CDR3 covers 14 residues. Trimming cost V 5 bases and J 8 bases, with 15 bases left between them. The germline gives CDR1 MNHNY, CDR2 SVGAGI (reference sequence). The CDR3 region is CASSIPTAPEKLFF. The CDR3 DNA sequence: TGTGCCAGCAGTATACCGACTGCTCCCGAAAAACTGTTTTTT.

The chain joins TRBV5-1 to TRBJ2-5; D remains ambiguous. V lost 0 bases to trimming and J lost 1 base, with 7 bases between them. CDR1 is SGHRS, CDR2 YFSETQ, per germline. This CDR3 has 14 amino acids. CDR3 bases: TGCGCCAGCAGCTTGGTGGCCAGCCAAGAGACCCAGTACTTC. It codes for CASSLVASQETQYF.

The sample holds a few counts of this clone. The gene calls are TRBV4-3 and TRBJ1-2; the match to TRBD1 covers 7 bases. This CDR3 region has 14 residues. Germline lookup yields CDR1 LGHNA and CDR2 YSLEER. V gave up 6 bases and J gave up 8 bases; unmatched junction bases: 12. CDR3 sequence: CASRLDRAEGGYTF. CDR3 in DNA: TGCGCCAGCAGACTCGACAGGGCTGAGGGAGGCTACACCTTC.

The J gene is TRBJ2-1, the V gene TRBV9; 13 bases are shared with TRBD2. CDR3 length equals 15 residues. Germline CDR1 is SGDLS and CDR2 is YYNGEE. V lost 2 bases and J lost 8; bases outside the gene matches: 4. CDR3 residues: CASSVGLAGADEQFF. The CDR3 DNA is TGTGCCAGCAGCGTTGGACTAGCGGGAGCGGATGAGCAGTTCTTC.

The chain couples TRBV11-2 to TRBJ1-1; no reliable D call. Germline CDR1 is SGHAT and CDR2 is FQNNGV. V lost 0 bases and J lost 4, with 15 bases in between. The CDR3 length is 16 residues. CDR3 in amino acids: CASSLDHRATGTEAFF. In DNA form, the CDR3 reads TGTGCCAGCAGCTTAGATCATAGGGCGACGGGCACTGAAGCTTTCTTT.

CDR3 in amino acids: CASSGTSPSTDTQYF. CDR3 DNA: TGTGCCAGCTCCGGGACGTCCCCCAGCACAGATACGCAGTATTTT. The V and J genes are TRBV2 and TRBJ2-3; D possibly matches TRBD1 or TRBD2 (5 bases each). The CDR3 has 15 residues. CDR1 and CDR2 (germline): SNHLY, FYNNEI. Trimming cost V 8 bases and J 0 bases, with 15 bases left between them.

This chain links TRBV30 with TRBJ2-1; the match to TRBD2 covers 15 bases. Per germline, CDR1 GTSNPN and CDR2 SVGIG (reference sequence). Germline trimming cut 2 bases from V and 7 bases from J; bases unmatched to any gene: 6. The CDR3 sequence is 16 residues long. CDR3 sequence (DNA): TGTGCCTGGAGTCTGGGACTAGCGGGGGGCCGGAATGAGCAGTTCTTC. Protein: CAWSLGLAGGRNEQFF. Supplemented by reference TRBV30 and TRBJ2-1, the full variable domain reads SQTIHQWPATLVQPVGSPLSLECTVEGTSNPNLYWYRQAAGRGLQLLFYSVGIGQISSEVPQNLSASRPQDRQFILSSKKLLLSDSGFYLCAWSLGLAGGRNEQFFGPGTRLTVL.

The chain links TRBV18 to TRBJ2-1, with D hard to call. The length of the CDR3 is 13 residues. Trimming took 5 bases from V and 8 from J, leaving 13 bases between them. Germline CDR1 KGHSH, CDR2 LQKENI. The CDR3 is CASSYERMDEQFF. The CDR3 DNA follows: TGTGCCAGCTCATACGAACGTATGGATGAGCAGTTCTTC.

This CDR3 reads CASSERQGSYEQYV. The CDR3 DNA is TGCGCCAGCAGCGAGAGACAGGGCTCCTACGAGCAGTACGTC. The chain is built from TRBV5-1 and TRBJ2-7, with 7 positions matching TRBD1. V was clipped by 4 bases and J by 0 bases; unmatched bases: 4. The germline gives CDR1 SGHRS, CDR2 YFSETQ. The CDR3 is made up of 14 amino acids.

The V call is TRBV15, the J call TRBJ2-1, with 11 nucleotides matching TRBD1. The CDR3 totals 15 residues. Germline V gene sequence: CDR1 LNHNV, CDR2 YYDKDF (reference sequence). Unmatched junction bases numbered 3, after V lost 4 bases and J lost 4 bases. This chain's CDR3 is CATSTGTGGYNEQFF. DNA for the CDR3: TGTGCCACCAGCACTGGGACAGGGGGTTACAATGAGCAGTTCTTC.

The chain combines TRBV9 with TRBJ2-3; D might be TRBD2 (5 bases). Trimming left V 4 bases short and J 5 bases short, with 20 bases between. The CDR3 is made up of 16 amino acids. Per the germline V gene, CDR1 is SGDLS and CDR2 is YYNGEE. CDR3 DNA sequence: TGTGCCAGCAGCCCCCTTCTGGGTCCCGAGGGAGATACGCAGTATTTT. This codes for CASSPLLGPEGDTQYF. The full variable domain, completed using reference TRBV9 and TRBJ2-3, is DSGVTQTPKHLITATGQRVTLRCSPRSGDLSVYWYQQSLDQGLQFLIQYYNGEERAKGNILERFSAQQFPDLHSELNLSSLELGDSALYFCASSPLLGPEGDTQYFGPGTRLTVL.

The chain combines TRBV30 with TRBJ1-1, with D hard to call. V was trimmed by 4 bases and J by 6 bases, leaving 21 bases between them. The CDR3 runs 15 residues. CDR1 GTSNPN and CDR2 SVGIG come from the germline V gene (reference sequence). The DNA for the CDR3 is TGTGCCTGGACAAGGTACAGCGGTGCGTTGTCTGAAGCTTTCTTT. Encoded protein: CAWTRYSGALSEAFF.

The chain has TRBV7-7 and TRBJ2-1; D might be TRBD2 (5 bases). The CDR3 loop spans 13 amino acids. The V end lost 0 bases, the J end lost 8 bases, and 8 bases lay between the germline ends. Germline V gene data show CDR1 as SSHAT and CDR2 as FNYEAQ (reference sequence). The CDR3, as DNA: TGTGCCAGCAGCTTAGCGGAGGCAGATGAGCAGTTCTTC. Amino acids: CASSLAEADEQFF.

This chain joins TRBV6-1 and TRBJ1-2; weak D call: TRBD1 (5 bases). Germline lookup yields CDR1 MNHNS and CDR2 SASEGT. The CDR3 totals 14 residues. V was shortened by 7 bases and J by 6 bases, with 18 bases between the two germline ends. As DNA, the CDR3 is TGTGCCAGCATTTTACGGCAGGGCGGCGATGGCTACACCTTC. As protein: CASILRQGGDGYTF.

The V and J genes are TRBV2 and TRBJ2-1; D is undetermined. The length of the CDR3 is 12 residues. The V end lost 3 bases, the J end lost 4 bases, and 4 bases lay between the germline ends. CDR1 SNHLY and CDR2 FYNNEI come from the germline V gene. CDR3 sequence reads: CASSDMYNEQFF. The CDR3 DNA reads as TGTGCCAGCAGTGATATGTACAATGAGCAGTTCTTC.